This T cell receptor beta chain was observed in a study of blood T cell repertoires in COVID-19. Study-level background: Specimens from acute and convalescent COVID-19 originated in the United States, Italy and Spain. T cells, B-cell-depleted T cells, or PBMCs supplied cDNA or gDNA.

Per the original methods: Amplification from reference gene primers served as the basis for estimated nucleated cell counts. Sequencing was performed with immunoSEQ multiplex PCR; in TCRdb, only in-frame clones are kept and a portion is missing. That table gives V, J and clone size, and the DNA gave D and trimming. The sample lists 250,000 to 350,000 clones; around 83% were seen once. The CDR3 spans 18 residues. Germline-derived CDR1 and CDR2 are SGHVS and FQNEAQ. The V gene lost 1 base and the J gene lost 3 bases, with 20 bases spanning the gap. The chain carries TRBV7-8 and TRBJ2-3, with D perhaps TRBD1 (6 bases). The receptor was derived from a woman aged 45 to 65 with acute or convalescent COVID-19. Sequencing input: peripheral blood. The CDR3 is CASSLGWRTAKQTDTQYF. The CDR3, as DNA: TGTGCCAGCAGCTTAGGTTGGAGGACAGCCAAACAAACAGATACGCAGTATTTT.